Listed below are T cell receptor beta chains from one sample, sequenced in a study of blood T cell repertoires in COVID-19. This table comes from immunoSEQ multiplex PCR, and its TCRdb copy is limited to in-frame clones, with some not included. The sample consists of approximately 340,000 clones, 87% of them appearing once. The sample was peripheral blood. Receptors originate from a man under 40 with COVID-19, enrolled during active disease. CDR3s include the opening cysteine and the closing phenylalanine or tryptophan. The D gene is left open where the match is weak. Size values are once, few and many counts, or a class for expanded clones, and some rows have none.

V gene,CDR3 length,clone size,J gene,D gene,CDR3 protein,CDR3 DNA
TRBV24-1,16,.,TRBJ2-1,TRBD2,CATSELTSGSEDEQFF,TGTGCCACCAGTGAACTGACTAGCGGGAGTGAGGATGAGCAGTTCTTC
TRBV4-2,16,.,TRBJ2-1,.,CASSQESHGGYNEQFF,TGTGCCAGCAGCCAAGAGAGCCATGGAGGATACAATGAGCAGTTCTTC
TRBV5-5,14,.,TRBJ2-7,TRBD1,CASSVGTVPYEQYF,TGTGCCAGCAGCGTAGGGACAGTACCTTACGAGCAGTACTTC
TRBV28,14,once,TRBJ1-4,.,CASSLQQGNEKLFF,TGTGCCAGCAGTTTACAACAGGGTAATGAAAAACTGTTTTTT
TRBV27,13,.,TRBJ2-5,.,CASSQSSQETQYF,TGTGCCAGCAGTCAATCTAGCCAAGAGACCCAGTACTTC
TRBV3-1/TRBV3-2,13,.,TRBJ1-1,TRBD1,CASSQGGGQWAFF,TGTGCCAGCAGCCAAGGAGGGGGCCAGTGGGCTTTCTTT
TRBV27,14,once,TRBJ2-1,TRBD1,CASSPWTGVNEQFF,TGTGCCAGCAGTCCATGGACAGGGGTTAATGAGCAGTTCTTC
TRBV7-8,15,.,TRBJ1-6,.,CASTGAQAYNSPLHF,TGTGCCAGCACAGGGGCCCAGGCGTATAATTCACCCCTCCACTTT
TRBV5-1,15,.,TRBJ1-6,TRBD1,CASSLTGGDNSPLHF,TGCGCCAGCAGCTTGACAGGGGGGGATAATTCACCCCTCCACTTT
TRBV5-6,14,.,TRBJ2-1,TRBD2,CASSLGAGVREQFF,TGTGCCAGCAGCTTGGGAGCGGGAGTACGAGAGCAGTTCTTC
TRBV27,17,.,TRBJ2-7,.,CASSLLDGGGYEVEQYF,TGTGCCAGCAGTTTACTCGACGGTGGGGGGTATGAGGTCGAGCAGTACTTC
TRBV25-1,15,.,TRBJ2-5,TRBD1,CASSDMGDSQETQYF,TGTGCCAGCAGTGACATGGGGGACAGCCAAGAGACCCAGTACTTC
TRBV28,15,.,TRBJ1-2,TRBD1,CASSLGGTGAPWHTF,TGTGCCAGCAGCCTGGGGGGAACAGGGGCCCCGTGGCACACCTTC
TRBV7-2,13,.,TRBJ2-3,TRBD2,CASSLAGEDTQYF,TGTGCCAGCAGCTTGGCGGGGGAGGATACGCAGTATTTT
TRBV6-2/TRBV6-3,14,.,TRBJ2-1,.,CASSYSAGYNEQFF,TGTGCCAGCAGTTACTCGGCAGGCTACAATGAGCAGTTCTTC
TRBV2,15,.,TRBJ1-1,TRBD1,CASSALRGQGTEAFF,TGTGCCAGCAGTGCTCTCAGGGGGCAGGGGACTGAAGCTTTCTTT
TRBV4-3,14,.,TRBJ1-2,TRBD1,CASSARTGGIGYTF,TGCGCCAGCAGCGCCCGGACAGGGGGCATAGGCTACACCTTC
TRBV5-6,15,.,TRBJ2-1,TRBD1,CASSYTGGFNNEQFF,TGTGCCAGCAGCTACACAGGGGGCTTCAACAATGAGCAGTTCTTC
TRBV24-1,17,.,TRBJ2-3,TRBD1,CATSAGDRGDDTDTQYF,TGTGCCACCAGTGCTGGGGACAGGGGGGATGACACAGATACGCAGTATTTT
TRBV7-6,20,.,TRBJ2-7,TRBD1,CASSLMRGQGPGGGLGEQYF,TGTGCCAGCAGCTTAATGCGTGGTCAAGGTCCAGGGGGCGGCCTGGGGGAGCAGTACTTC
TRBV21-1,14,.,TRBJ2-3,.,CASSKSLPTDTQYF,TGTGCCAGCAGCAAATCTCTACCCACAGATACGCAGTATTTT
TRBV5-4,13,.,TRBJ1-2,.,CASSLVENYGYTF,TGTGCCAGCAGCTTGGTTGAGAACTATGGCTACACCTTC
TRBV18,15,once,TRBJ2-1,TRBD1,CASSRGTGGAYEQFF,TGTGCCAGCTCACGCGGGACAGGGGGCGCGTACGAGCAGTTCTTC
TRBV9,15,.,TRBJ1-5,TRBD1,CASSVSGGSNQPQHF,TGTGCCAGCAGCGTGTCAGGGGGCAGCAATCAGCCCCAGCATTTT
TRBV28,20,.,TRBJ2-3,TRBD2,CASSFEGLAESSGVTDTQYF,TGTGCCAGCAGTTTTGAGGGACTAGCGGAATCAAGTGGGGTCACAGATACGCAGTATTTT
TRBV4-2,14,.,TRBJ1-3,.,CASTDFAVGNTIYF,TGTGCCAGCACCGATTTCGCGGTCGGAAACACCATATATTTT
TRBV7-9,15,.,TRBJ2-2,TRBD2,CASSSTSGNTGELFF,TGTGCCAGCAGCTCGACTAGCGGAAACACCGGGGAGCTGTTTTTT
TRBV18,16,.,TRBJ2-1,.,CASSLYRGGEYNEQFF,TGTGCCAGCTCACTATACAGGGGAGGAGAATACAATGAGCAGTTCTTC
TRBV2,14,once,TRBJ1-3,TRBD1,CASSPGQGTNTIYF,TGTGCCAGCAGTCCGGGACAGGGTACGAACACCATATATTTT